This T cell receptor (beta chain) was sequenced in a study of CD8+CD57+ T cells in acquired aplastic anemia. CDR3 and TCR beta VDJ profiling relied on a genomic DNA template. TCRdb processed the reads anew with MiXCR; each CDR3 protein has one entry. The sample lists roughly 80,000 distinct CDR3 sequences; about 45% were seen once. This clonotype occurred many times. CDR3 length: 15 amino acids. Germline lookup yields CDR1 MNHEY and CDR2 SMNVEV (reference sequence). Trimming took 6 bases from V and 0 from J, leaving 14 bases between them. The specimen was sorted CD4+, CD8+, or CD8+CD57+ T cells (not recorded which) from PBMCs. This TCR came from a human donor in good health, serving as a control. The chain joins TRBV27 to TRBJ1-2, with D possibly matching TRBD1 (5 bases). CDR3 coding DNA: TGTGCCAGCAGCTCAACACTGGGGGCTAACTATGGCTACACCTTC. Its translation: CASSSTLGANYGYTF.